These T cell receptor beta chains were read from a single sample in a study of blood T cells in healthy people across ages. TCRdb reprocessed the 5' RACE reads with MiXCR, giving one entry per CDR3 protein. The sample holds around 600,000 distinct CDR3 sequences, around 48% seen once. Sequencing input: blood. Receptor source: a man older than 75 in good health. Each CDR3 is given with its conserved first and last residue. Fields, in order: clone size, J gene, V gene, D gene, CDR3 protein, CDR3 DNA. A D gene is named only where the DNA matches it firmly. Where a row states a size, it is once, few, many or the class of an expanded clone; other rows omit it.

clone_size: NA
j_call: TRBJ2-1
v_call: TRBV7-6
d_call: TRBD1
cdr3_aa: CASSQMTGVRNEQFF
cdr3_nt: TGTGCCAGCAGCCAGATGACAGGGGTAAGGAATGAGCAGTTCTTC

clone_size: NA
j_call: TRBJ2-7
v_call: TRBV29-1
d_call: NA
cdr3_aa: CSGTARNYEQYF
cdr3_nt: TGCAGCGGGACAGCCCGAAACTACGAGCAGTACTTC

clone_size: few
j_call: TRBJ1-2
v_call: TRBV20-1
d_call: TRBD1
cdr3_aa: CSARGTGVYGYTF
cdr3_nt: TGCAGTGCTAGGGGGACAGGGGTCTATGGCTACACCTTC

clone_size: NA
j_call: TRBJ2-7
v_call: TRBV20-1
d_call: TRBD1
cdr3_aa: CSAPRDRGWEQYF
cdr3_nt: TGCAGTGCTCCCCGGGACAGGGGCTGGGAGCAGTACTTC

clone_size: few
j_call: TRBJ2-7
v_call: TRBV4-3
d_call: TRBD2
cdr3_aa: CASSQQAGSHEQYF
cdr3_nt: TGCGCCAGCAGCCAACAAGCGGGATCACACGAGCAGTACTTC

clone_size: few
j_call: TRBJ2-7
v_call: TRBV7-3
d_call: NA
cdr3_aa: CASSLNAGSYEQYF
cdr3_nt: TGTGCCAGCAGCTTAAACGCAGGGAGCTACGAGCAGTACTTC

clone_size: few
j_call: TRBJ2-3
v_call: TRBV28
d_call: NA
cdr3_aa: CASTDTTDTQYF
cdr3_nt: TGTGCCAGCACCGATACAACAGATACGCAGTATTTT

clone_size: NA
j_call: TRBJ1-1
v_call: TRBV20-1
d_call: NA
cdr3_aa: CSAPQVRGNTEAFF
cdr3_nt: TGCAGTGCCCCACAGGTTCGGGGGAACACTGAAGCTTTCTTT

clone_size: NA
j_call: TRBJ2-5
v_call: TRBV18
d_call: TRBD2
cdr3_aa: CASSPRTSGSLIETQYF
cdr3_nt: TGTGCCAGCTCACCAAGGACTAGCGGGAGCCTAATCGAGACCCAGTACTTC

clone_size: few
j_call: TRBJ2-7
v_call: TRBV4-3
d_call: NA
cdr3_aa: CASSQDLEGYEQYF
cdr3_nt: TGCGCCAGCAGCCAAGATTTGGAGGGTTACGAGCAGTACTTC

clone_size: NA
j_call: TRBJ2-5
v_call: TRBV6-2/TRBV6-3
d_call: NA
cdr3_aa: CASSYLASAQETQYF
cdr3_nt: TGTGCCAGCAGTTACTTGGCTAGCGCACAAGAGACCCAGTACTTC

clone_size: few
j_call: TRBJ2-3
v_call: TRBV21-1
d_call: NA
cdr3_aa: CASIGTATDTQYF
cdr3_nt: TGTGCCAGCATCGGGACTGCTACAGATACGCAGTATTTT

clone_size: once
j_call: TRBJ2-7
v_call: TRBV29-1
d_call: NA
cdr3_aa: CSFVGQIGDEQYF
cdr3_nt: TGCAGCTTTGTGGGGCAAATTGGTGATGAGCAGTACTTC

clone_size: once
j_call: TRBJ1-6
v_call: TRBV7-9
d_call: TRBD1
cdr3_aa: CASSSGGAASSPLHF
cdr3_nt: TGTGCCAGCAGCTCAGGGGGCGCAGCCAGTTCACCCCTCCACTTT

clone_size: NA
j_call: TRBJ1-6
v_call: TRBV7-2
d_call: NA
cdr3_aa: CASSPRVGSSPLHF
cdr3_nt: TGTGCCAGCAGCCCCCGGGTGGGTAGTTCACCCCTCCACTTT

clone_size: NA
j_call: TRBJ1-4
v_call: TRBV14
d_call: TRBD1
cdr3_aa: CASSRVEGATNEKLFF
cdr3_nt: TGTGCCAGCAGCCGAGTTGAGGGGGCCACTAATGAAAAACTGTTTTTT

clone_size: NA
j_call: TRBJ2-3
v_call: TRBV9
d_call: NA
cdr3_aa: CASSVAQRSTDTQYF
cdr3_nt: TGTGCCAGCAGCGTAGCCCAGCGGAGCACAGATACGCAGTATTTT

clone_size: NA
j_call: TRBJ1-1
v_call: TRBV14
d_call: NA
cdr3_aa: CASSQDLGVRTEAFF
cdr3_nt: TGTGCCAGCAGCCAAGATCTAGGGGTACGGACTGAAGCTTTCTTT

clone_size: NA
j_call: TRBJ1-4
v_call: TRBV4-1
d_call: NA
cdr3_aa: CASSQPGTPDEKLFF
cdr3_nt: TGCGCCAGCAGCCAACCCGGGACTCCCGATGAAAAACTGTTTTTT

clone_size: few
j_call: TRBJ1-6
v_call: TRBV7-9
d_call: TRBD1
cdr3_aa: CASSPQPQGVGSYNSPLHF
cdr3_nt: TGTGCCAGCAGCCCGCAGCCCCAGGGGGTTGGTTCCTATAATTCACCCCTCCACTTT

clone_size: NA
j_call: TRBJ2-7
v_call: TRBV28
d_call: NA
cdr3_aa: CASTHSSSYEQYF
cdr3_nt: TGTGCCAGCACCCACAGTTCCTCCTACGAGCAGTACTTC

clone_size: NA
j_call: TRBJ1-4
v_call: TRBV20-1
d_call: NA
cdr3_aa: CSAFRSDSPEKLFF
cdr3_nt: TGCAGTGCTTTTAGGTCTGACTCCCCTGAAAAACTGTTTTTT

clone_size: NA
j_call: TRBJ2-3
v_call: TRBV9
d_call: TRBD2
cdr3_aa: CASSTRAGGHKDTQYF
cdr3_nt: TGTGCCAGCAGCACTCGAGCGGGAGGGCATAAAGATACGCAGTATTTT

clone_size: NA
j_call: TRBJ2-7
v_call: TRBV30
d_call: TRBD1
cdr3_aa: CAWSVGRTGILEQYF
cdr3_nt: TGTGCCTGGAGTGTAGGCAGGACAGGGATTCTCGAGCAGTACTTC

clone_size: NA
j_call: TRBJ2-3
v_call: TRBV15
d_call: NA
cdr3_aa: CATSRDSAPSTDTQYF
cdr3_nt: TGTGCCACCAGCAGAGATTCGGCCCCCAGCACAGATACGCAGTATTTT

clone_size: once
j_call: TRBJ2-5
v_call: TRBV15
d_call: NA
cdr3_aa: CATSVPGTAEETQYF
cdr3_nt: TGTGCCACCAGCGTTCCGGGGACCGCAGAAGAGACCCAGTACTTC

clone_size: few
j_call: TRBJ1-2
v_call: TRBV7-2
d_call: NA
cdr3_aa: CASSTQYDGYTF
cdr3_nt: TGTGCCAGCAGCACTCAATACGATGGCTACACCTTC